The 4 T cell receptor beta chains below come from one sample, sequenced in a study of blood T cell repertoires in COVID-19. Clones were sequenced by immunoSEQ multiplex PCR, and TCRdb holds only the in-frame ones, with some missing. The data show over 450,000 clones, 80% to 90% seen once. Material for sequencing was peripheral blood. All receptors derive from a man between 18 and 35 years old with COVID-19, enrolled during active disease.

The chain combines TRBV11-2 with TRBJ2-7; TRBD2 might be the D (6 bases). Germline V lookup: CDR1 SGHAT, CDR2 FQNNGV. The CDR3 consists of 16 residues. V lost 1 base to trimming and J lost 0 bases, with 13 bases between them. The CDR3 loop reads CASSLVRGRNSYEQYF. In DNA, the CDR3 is TGTGCCAGCAGCTTAGTAAGAGGGAGGAACTCCTACGAGCAGTACTTC.

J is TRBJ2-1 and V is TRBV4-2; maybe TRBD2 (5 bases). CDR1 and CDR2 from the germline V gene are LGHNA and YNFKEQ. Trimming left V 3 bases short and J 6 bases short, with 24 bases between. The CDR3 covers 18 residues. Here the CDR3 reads CASSQSVLARTGRNEQFF. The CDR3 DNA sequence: TGTGCCAGCAGCCAGTCTGTGCTAGCCCGAACGGGTCGCAATGAGCAGTTCTTC.

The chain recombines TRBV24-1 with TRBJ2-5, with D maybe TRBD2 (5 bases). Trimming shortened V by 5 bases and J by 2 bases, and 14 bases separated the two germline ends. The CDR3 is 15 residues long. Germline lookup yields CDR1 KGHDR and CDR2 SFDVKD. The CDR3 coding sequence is TGTGCCACCAGTGGCTTTTCGGAGGAGCAAGAGACCCAGTACTTC. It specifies CATSGFSEEQETQYF.

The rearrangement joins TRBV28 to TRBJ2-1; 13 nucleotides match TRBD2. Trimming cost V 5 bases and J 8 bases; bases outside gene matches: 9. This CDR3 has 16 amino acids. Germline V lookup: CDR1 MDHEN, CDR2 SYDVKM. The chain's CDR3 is CASSPATSGGWYEQFF. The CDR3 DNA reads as TGTGCCAGCAGTCCCGCGACTAGCGGGGGGTGGTATGAGCAGTTCTTC.